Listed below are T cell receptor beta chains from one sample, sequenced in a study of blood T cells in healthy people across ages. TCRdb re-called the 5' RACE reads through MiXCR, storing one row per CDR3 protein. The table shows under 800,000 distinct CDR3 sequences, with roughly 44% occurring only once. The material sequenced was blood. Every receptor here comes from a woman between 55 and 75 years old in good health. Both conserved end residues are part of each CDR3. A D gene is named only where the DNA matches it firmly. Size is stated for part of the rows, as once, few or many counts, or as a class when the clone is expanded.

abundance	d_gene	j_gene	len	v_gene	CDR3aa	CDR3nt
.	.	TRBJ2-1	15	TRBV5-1	CASESEGMSYNEQFF	TGCGCCAGCGAATCGGAGGGAATGTCTTACAATGAGCAGTTCTTC
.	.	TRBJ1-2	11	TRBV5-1	CASTGTYGYTF	TGCGCCAGCACCGGGACATATGGCTACACCTTC
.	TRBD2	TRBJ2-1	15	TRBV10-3	CAITGGTSGSNEQFF	TGTGCCATCACCGGCGGGACTAGCGGGAGCAATGAGCAGTTCTTC
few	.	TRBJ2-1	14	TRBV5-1	CASSLDSPFNEQFF	TGCGCCAGCAGCTTGGACAGTCCTTTCAATGAGCAGTTCTTC
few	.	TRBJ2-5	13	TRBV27	CASRLPGQETQYF	TGTGCCAGCAGACTCCCGGGGCAAGAGACCCAGTACTTC
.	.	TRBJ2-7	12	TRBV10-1	CASSESTGQRYF	TGCGCCAGCAGTGAGTCGACGGGGCAGAGGTACTTC
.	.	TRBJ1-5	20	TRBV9	CASSVLFGRTGVDSSQPQHF	TGTGCCAGCAGCGTACTGTTCGGAAGGACGGGGGTGGATAGCAGTCAGCCCCAGCATTTT
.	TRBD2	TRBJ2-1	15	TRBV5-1	CASRFSGSSYNEQFF	TGCGCCAGCAGATTTAGCGGGAGCTCCTACAATGAGCAGTTCTTC
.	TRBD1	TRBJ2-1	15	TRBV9	CASSVLDRPGYEQFF	TGTGCCAGCAGCGTCTTGGACAGGCCAGGGTATGAGCAGTTCTTC
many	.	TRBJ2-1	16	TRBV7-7	CASSFWTESSYNEQFF	TGTGCCAGCAGCTTCTGGACAGAAAGCTCCTACAATGAGCAGTTCTTC
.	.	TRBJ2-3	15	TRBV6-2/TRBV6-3	CASLRGRGSTDTRYF	TGTGCCAGCCTCCGAGGGCGGGGAAGCACAGATACGCGGTATTTT
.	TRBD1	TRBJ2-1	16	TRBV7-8	CASSLRIGDRGNEQFF	TGTGCCAGCAGCTTAAGAATCGGCGACAGGGGGAATGAGCAGTTCTTC
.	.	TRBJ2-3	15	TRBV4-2	CASSQFSDSTDTQYF	TGTGCCAGCAGCCAATTTTCGGATAGCACAGATACGCAGTATTTT
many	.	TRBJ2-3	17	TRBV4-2	CASSQEERASFTDTQYF	TGTGCCAGCAGCCAAGAAGAGCGGGCATCCTTCACAGATACGCAGTATTTT
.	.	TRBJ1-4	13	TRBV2	CASTGVTNEKLFF	TGTGCCAGCACAGGGGTGACTAATGAAAAACTGTTTTTT
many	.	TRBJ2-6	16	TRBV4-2	CASSPSQGSGANVLTF	TGTGCCAGCAGCCCCTCTCAGGGTTCTGGGGCCAACGTCCTGACTTTC
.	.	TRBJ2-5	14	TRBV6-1	CASSERAGQETQYF	TGTGCCAGCAGTGAAAGGGCGGGCCAAGAGACCCAGTACTTC